This TCR beta chain was identified in a study of radiotherapy plus CTLA-4 blockade in lung cancer. Generated by immunoSEQ multiplex PCR, the TCRdb table keeps only in-frame clones and is missing some. The sample lists 26,000 or so clones; less than 80% were seen once. The length of the CDR3 is 13 residues. Germline values: CDR1 MNHEY, CDR2 SVGAGI. Trimming pared 2 bases from V and 7 bases from J, leaving 9 bases between. This specimen was peripheral blood, taken from a patient treated with radiotherapy plus ipilimumab. This chain joins TRBV6-5 and TRBJ1-5; D is ambiguous. The clonotype was recovered from a human donor with non-small cell lung cancer who had stable disease on radiotherapy plus ipilimumab. The CDR3 here is CASSYTSAQPQHF. The DNA for the CDR3 is TGTGCCAGCAGTTACACCTCGGCCCAGCCCCAGCATTTT.